Sequencing of this T cell receptor beta chain was carried out in a study of blood T cell repertoires in COVID-19. Concerning this clone: Other DNA sequences within the sample encode an identical CDR3.

TCRdb keeps only in-frame clones here, not all; method: immunoSEQ multiplex PCR. The sample shows approximately 200,000 clones, 70% to 90% of them seen only once. Per the germline V gene, CDR1 is SEHNR and CDR2 is FQNEAQ (reference sequence). The V end was cut by 1 base, the J end by 4 bases, with 5 bases between. There are 13 residues in the CDR3. This sequence joins TRBV7-9 and TRBJ1-3, with D unclear. Sequences were obtained from PBMCs or T cells enriched from blood (not recorded which). This TCR derives from a man aged 30-40 years who had recovered from COVID-19. CDR3 protein: CASSLGQGNTIYF. The CDR3 DNA is TGTGCCAGCAGCTTAGGGCAAGGAAACACCATATATTTT. The full variable domain, completed using reference TRBV7-9 and TRBJ1-3, is DTGVSQNPRHKITKRGQNVTFRCDPISEHNRLYWYRQTLGQGPEFLTYFQNEAQLEKSRLLSDRFSAERPKGSFSTLEIQRTEQGDSAMYLCASSLGQGNTIYFGEGSWLTVV.